Following are 15 T cell receptor beta chains from one sample sequenced in a study of beta chain features in type 1 diabetes (dated by TCRdb to 2017 to 2018). Library preparation employed the immunoSEQ multiplex PCR assay. The entire amount of isolated RNA was reverse transcribed using the High Capacity cDNA Reverse Transcription Kit, so the sequenced TCRB transcripts were expressed ones. Held by TCRdb, this immuneACCESS table contains in-frame sequences only and omits some clones. Under half of the omission traces to an unresolved V gene where checked; the cause of the rest is unknown. This sample holds 240,000 or so clones; about 15% were observed only once. Clones ranked in the top ten supply about 0.019% of the sample. No cognate antigen is known for these TCRs. The full study reports these points: A moderate but significant shortening of TCRB CDR3 length was observed in type 1 diabetes patients in all four CD4+ subsets.

Sequencing was done on a sample of naive CD4+ T cells from blood. The meaning of the sample's cell subset or site label: true naive CD4+ T cells. Receptor source: a man younger than 40 with type 1 diabetes.

A few counts support this clone. The chain couples TRBV2 to TRBJ1-5; D may be TRBD1 (5 bases). CDR1 is SNHLY and CDR2 is FYNNEI in the germline V gene. With 7 bases removed from V and 4 bases from J, the gap between germline ends came to 14 bases. This CDR3 has 14 amino acids. The CDR3 loop reads CASTSSPGNQPQHF. The DNA of the CDR3 is TGTGCCAGCACCTCGTCCCCAGGGAATCAGCCCCAGCATTTT.

The V and J genes are TRBV11-3 and TRBJ2-5; no clear D gene. V was clipped by 3 bases and J by 7 bases, with 12 bases between them. Germline CDR1 is SGHNT and CDR2 is YENEEA. The CDR3 consists of 13 residues. The chain's CDR3 is CASSFPRGGTQYF. The CDR3 nucleotides are TGTGCCAGCAGCTTTCCTCGCGGCGGGACCCAGTACTTC.

The V and J genes are TRBV27 and TRBJ2-7; a weak D match, TRBD2 (5 bases). V dropped 5 bases and J dropped 2 bases, with 13 bases sitting between them. The germline V gene has CDR1 MNHEY and CDR2 SMNVEV (reference sequence). CDR3 size: 14 residues. CDR3: CASSRGPAPYEQYF. The DNA of the CDR3 is TGTGCCAGCAGTCGCGGGCCCGCTCCCTACGAGCAGTACTTC.

The chain links TRBV9 to TRBJ2-2; TRBD2 matches at 11 bases. V dropped 4 bases and J dropped 3; count of bases not matched to a gene: 5. Germline assignment: CDR1 SGDLS and CDR2 YYNGEE. The CDR3 loop spans 16 amino acids. This chain's CDR3 is CASSITSGGYTGELFF. The CDR3 DNA reads as TGTGCCAGCAGCATAACTAGCGGGGGATACACCGGGGAGCTGTTTTTT.

The rearrangement uses TRBV7-9 and TRBJ1-2; D is perhaps TRBD1 (6 bases). Germline CDR1 reads SEHNR; CDR2 reads FQNEAQ (reference sequence). Trimming left V 1 base short and J 4 bases short, with 10 bases between. This CDR3 has 14 residues. Written as DNA, the CDR3 is TGTGCCAGCAGCTTAGATGGGGGCAGCTATGGCTACACCTTC. It yields the protein CASSLDGGSYGYTF.

The chain uses TRBV15 and TRBJ2-5, with a weak D call TRBD1 (6 bases). The CDR3 is 15 residues long. The V end lost 3 bases, the J end lost 3 bases, and 14 bases lay between the germline ends. The germline CDR1 and CDR2 sequences are LNHNV and YYDKDF (reference sequence). The CDR3 protein is CATSSPGHLKETQYF. The CDR3 bases are TGTGCCACCAGCAGCCCGGGACACCTAAAAGAGACCCAGTACTTC. Drawing the rest from reference TRBV15 and TRBJ2-5, the complete variable domain is DAMVIQNPRYQVTQFGKPVTLSCSQTLNHNVMYWYQQKSSQAPKLLFHYYDKDFNNEADTPDNFQSRRPNTSFCFLDIRSPGLGDTAMYLCATSSPGHLKETQYFGPGTRLLVL.

This chain connects TRBV7-2 to TRBJ1-1; tentatively, D is TRBD1 (5 bases). CDR1 and CDR2 (germline): SGHTA, FQGNSA. There are 14 residues in the CDR3. Trimming cost V 5 bases and J 2 bases, with 12 bases left between them. The CDR3 region is CASSLQEQNTEAFF. CDR3 DNA sequence: TGTGCCAGCAGCCTACAGGAACAAAACACTGAAGCTTTCTTT.

This clone was detected a few times. The chain employs TRBV6-5 and TRBJ2-3; TRBD2 might be the D (6 bases). The CDR3 contains 14 residues. V shed 2 bases and J shed 2 bases, with 8 bases lying between them. Per germline, CDR1 MNHEY and CDR2 SVGAGI. The CDR3 loop is CASSYAGTTDTQYF. CDR3 sequence (DNA): TGTGCCAGCAGTTACGCGGGGACCACAGATACGCAGTATTTT.

The rearrangement joins TRBV5-6 to TRBJ2-3, with 7 bases matching TRBD2. Germline V CDR1 and CDR2: SGHDT, YYEEEE. The CDR3 is 16 residues long. Unmatched junction bases numbered 8, after V lost 0 bases and J lost 4 bases. CDR3 coding DNA: TGTGCCAGCAGCTTGGGTTGGCGGGGGACCGCAGATACGCAGTATTTT. The encoded protein is CASSLGWRGTADTQYF.

This clone was counted a few times. Written as DNA, the CDR3 is TGTGCCAGCAGGGGACAGGGCTACACCTTC. Protein: CASRGQGYTF. The chain carries TRBV2 and TRBJ1-2; the match to TRBD1 covers 7 bases. V shed 6 bases, J shed 8 bases, and the junction held 0 bases outside the gene matches. The germline gives CDR1 SNHLY, CDR2 FYNNEI. The length of the CDR3 is 10 residues.

The chain has TRBV5-4 and TRBJ2-2; a possible D gene is TRBD1 (5 bases). CDR3 size: 13 residues. V lost 4 bases and J 2 bases, leaving 6 bases between the germline ends. Germline lookup yields CDR1 SGHNT and CDR2 YYREEE (reference sequence). The CDR3 bases are TGTGCCAGCAGCGGACAAAACACCGGGGAGCTGTTTTTT. Its protein is CASSGQNTGELFF.

This chain uses TRBV18 with TRBJ1-6; TRBD1 is a possible D gene (5 bases). Looked up from germline, CDR1 is KGHSH and CDR2 is LQKENI. The V gene lost 1 base and the J gene lost 6 bases, with 13 bases spanning the gap. The CDR3 has 16 residues. CDR3 in DNA: TGTGCCAGCTCACCACAGGGGTGGAGTCCTAATTCACCCCTCCACTTT. As protein: CASSPQGWSPNSPLHF.

V usage is TRBV18 and J usage is TRBJ2-3; 11 bases fit TRBD2. CDR3 length: 18 amino acids. V lost 4 bases, J lost 1 base, and 10 bases stayed unmatched. CDR1 is KGHSH and CDR2 is LQKENI in the germline V gene. The CDR3 region has the DNA TGTGCCAGCTCACAGTCCACTAGCGGGAGTCGGGGCACAGATACGCAGTATTTT. Translation: CASSQSTSGSRGTDTQYF.

The genes are TRBV19 and TRBJ1-2; 9 nucleotides match TRBD1. The CDR3 sequence is 15 residues long. Germline V gives CDR1 LNHDA, CDR2 SQIVND (reference sequence). After removal of 6 bases from V and 0 bases from J, the junction contained 5 bases not matched to a gene. This chain's CDR3 is CASRGQGQPNYGYTF. The CDR3 DNA reads TGTGCCAGTAGGGGACAGGGACAACCTAACTATGGCTACACCTTC.

This sequence joins TRBV7-9 and TRBJ1-2, with a weak D call TRBD1 (5 bases). Trimming pared 2 bases from V and 2 bases from J, leaving 9 bases between. The germline CDR1 and CDR2 sequences are SEHNR and FQNEAQ (reference sequence). This CDR3 is built from 14 residues. This chain's CDR3 is CASSLTAGNYGYTF. CDR3 bases: TGTGCCAGCAGCTTAACGGCAGGGAACTATGGCTACACCTTC. Based on the CDR3 plus reference TRBV7-9 and TRBJ1-2, the full variable domain is DTGVSQNPRHKITKRGQNVTFRCDPISEHNRLYWYRQTLGQGPEFLTYFQNEAQLEKSRLLSDRFSAERPKGSFSTLEIQRTEQGDSAMYLCASSLTAGNYGYTFGSGTRLTVV.